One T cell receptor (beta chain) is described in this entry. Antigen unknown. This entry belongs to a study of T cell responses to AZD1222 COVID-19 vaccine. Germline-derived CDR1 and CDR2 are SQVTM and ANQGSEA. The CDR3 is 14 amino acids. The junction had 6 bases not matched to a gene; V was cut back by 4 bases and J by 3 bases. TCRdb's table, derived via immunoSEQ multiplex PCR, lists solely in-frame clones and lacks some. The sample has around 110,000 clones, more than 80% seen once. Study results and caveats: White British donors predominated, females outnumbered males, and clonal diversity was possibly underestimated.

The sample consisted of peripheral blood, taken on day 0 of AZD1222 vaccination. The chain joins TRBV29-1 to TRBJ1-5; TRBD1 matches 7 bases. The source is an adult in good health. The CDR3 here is CSVAETGPNQPQHF. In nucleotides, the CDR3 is TGCAGCGTTGCCGAGACAGGGCCCAATCAGCCCCAGCATTTT.